This T cell receptor (beta chain) appears in the sequencing data of a study of cytomegalovirus exposure and HLA in healthy donors. Turning to this clone: Its cognate antigen is unknown.

The CDR3 length is 14 residues. Trimming took off 6 bases at V and 5 bases at J, with 16 bases between the two ends. Germline CDR1 reads MNHEY; CDR2 reads SVGAGI. PCR employed 60 Vbeta and 13 Jbeta primers. Profiling relied on immunoSEQ multiplex PCR, and the TCRdb table lists in-frame clones only, not all of them. The table records about 130,000 clones, roughly 76% of them present only once. Study-level points and caveats: Listed as cytomegalovirus-associated were 150 to 200 TCR beta chains. Earlier findings revealed that most TCR beta V segments proved productive either about 90% or about 30% of the time. A link between a missense DCLRE1C variant and TCR beta V- and J-gene trimming emerged from a later analysis.

V usage is TRBV6-5 and J usage is TRBJ2-5, with D maybe TRBD1 (5 bases). The sequence came from a woman in her sixties in good health and CMV-seropositive. Sequencing was done on a sample of PBMCs. DNA for the CDR3: TGTGCCAGCAGCCCCCCCCAGGGTGCGGAGACCCAGTACTTC. Protein product: CASSPPQGAETQYF.